This TCR beta chain derives from a study of blood T cell repertoires in COVID-19. Background on the study: The cDNA or gDNA used as material had been derived from T cells, B-cell-depleted T cells, or PBMCs.

Under the authors' procedure: Reference gene primer amplification in the assay estimated nucleated cell counts. Profiled with immunoSEQ multiplex PCR; TCRdb holds only in-frame clones, not every one. That table gives V, J and clone size, and the DNA gave D and trimming. The sample records 300,000 to 350,000 clones, roughly 89% being singletons. This clone appeared a single time. CDR3 length equals 12 residues. The V gene lost 7 bases and the J gene lost 1 base, with 4 bases spanning the gap. CDR1 LNHDA and CDR2 SQIVND come from the germline V gene (reference sequence). The receptor comes from a woman in her sixties or seventies with COVID-19, enrolled during active disease. The rearrangement joins TRBV19 to TRBJ1-4; D gene uncertain. Sequencing input: peripheral blood. The CDR3: CASMRTNEKLFF. In DNA form, the CDR3 reads TGTGCCAGTATGAGAACTAATGAAAAACTGTTTTTT.